The clone carrying this TCR beta chain was counted at least ten times. The antigen is not known. This beta chain appears as a stray read in a library generated for alpha chains; its size is not informative. CDR3 length: 16 amino acids. The V gene's germline CDR1 is MDHEN and CDR2 SYDVKM. The V gene lost 4 bases and the J gene lost 0 bases, with 13 bases spanning the gap. The data are from a study of spatial heterogeneity in lung cancer. General observations from the study: Higher tumor mutation counts went along with higher counts of expanded intratumoral alpha and beta TCRs.

In TCRdb, the 5' RACE reads were re-called with MiXCR into one record per CDR3 protein. This table holds fewer than 20,000 distinct CDR3 sequences, roughly 5.8% found once. Time point denoted: sample taken at primary tumor resection. Sample: lung tumor tissue, taken at surgery. The chain combines TRBV28 with TRBJ2-1; D ambiguous. The receptor was derived from a female donor with early-stage non-small cell lung cancer. In DNA, the CDR3 is TGTGCCAGCAGTTCTTGGCAGCAGAGCTCCTACAATGAGCAGTTCTTC. Its protein is CASSSWQQSSYNEQFF.